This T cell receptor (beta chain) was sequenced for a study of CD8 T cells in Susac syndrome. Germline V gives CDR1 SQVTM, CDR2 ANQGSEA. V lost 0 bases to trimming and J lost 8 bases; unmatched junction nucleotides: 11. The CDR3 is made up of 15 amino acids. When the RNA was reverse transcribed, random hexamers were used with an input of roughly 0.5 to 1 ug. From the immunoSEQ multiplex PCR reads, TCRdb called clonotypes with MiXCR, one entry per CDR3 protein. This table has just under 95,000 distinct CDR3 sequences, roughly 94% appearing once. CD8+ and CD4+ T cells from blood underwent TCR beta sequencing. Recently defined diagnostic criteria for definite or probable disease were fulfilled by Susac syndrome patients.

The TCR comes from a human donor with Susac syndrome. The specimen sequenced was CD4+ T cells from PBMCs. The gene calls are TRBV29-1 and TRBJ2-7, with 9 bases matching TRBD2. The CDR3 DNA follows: TGCAGCGTTGAAGATCATGCGGGGGGGCCTCACAAGCAGTACTTC. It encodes CSVEDHAGGPHKQYF.